One T cell receptor (beta chain) is described in this entry. The antigen is unknown. PCR involved 60 Vbeta and 13 Jbeta primers. Profiling relied on immunoSEQ multiplex PCR, and the TCRdb table lists in-frame clones only, not all of them. Of roughly 200,000 clones listed, roughly 85% are singletons. This record belongs to a study of cytomegalovirus exposure and HLA in healthy donors. Study observations and caveats: CMV serostatus was the sole immune exposure information available.

Trimming removed 0 bases at V and 7 bases at J, with 9 bases between. CDR3 length: 13 amino acids. Germline V gives CDR1 MNHEY, CDR2 SVGAGI. The rearrangement joins TRBV6-5 to TRBJ1-2, with TRBD1 as a possible D gene (6 bases). Material: PBMCs. The TCR was taken from a woman aged 18-29 years in good health and CMV-seronegative. CDR3 protein: CASSYSGGLGYTF. The CDR3 nucleotides are TGTGCCAGCAGTTACTCGGGGGGGCTTGGCTACACCTTC.